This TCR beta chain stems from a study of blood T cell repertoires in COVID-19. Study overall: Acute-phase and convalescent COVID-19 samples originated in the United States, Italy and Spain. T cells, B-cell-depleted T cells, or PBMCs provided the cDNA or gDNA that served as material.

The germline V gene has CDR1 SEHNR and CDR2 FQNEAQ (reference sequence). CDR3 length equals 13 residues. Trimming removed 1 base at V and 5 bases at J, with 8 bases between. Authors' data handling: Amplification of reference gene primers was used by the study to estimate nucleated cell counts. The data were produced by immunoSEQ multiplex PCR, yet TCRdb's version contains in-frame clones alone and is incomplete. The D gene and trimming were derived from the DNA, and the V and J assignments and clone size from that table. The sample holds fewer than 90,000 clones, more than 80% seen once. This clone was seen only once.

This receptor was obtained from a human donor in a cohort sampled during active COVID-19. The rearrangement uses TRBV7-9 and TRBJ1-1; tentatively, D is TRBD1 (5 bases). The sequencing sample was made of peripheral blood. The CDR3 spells CASSLGEGTEAFF. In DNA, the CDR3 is TGTGCCAGCAGCTTAGGGGAGGGGACTGAAGCTTTCTTT.